The 19 T cell receptor beta chains below come from one sample, sequenced in a study of T-cell reconstitution after alpha-beta-depleted transplantation in children. For TCRbeta, the library was prepared with unique molecular identifiers. TCRdb processed the PCR reads anew with MiXCR; each CDR3 protein has one entry. The sample yields 190,000 or so distinct CDR3 sequences, roughly 6.8% seen once. The sequenced sample was PBMCs from the stem cell graft donor, obtained from the stem cell graft. Receptor source: a human donor who donated a stem cell graft to a child with Wiskott-Aldrich syndrome.

This clonotype came up many times. The chain combines TRBV20-1 with TRBJ2-3, with TRBD2 identical over 7 bases. Per the germline V gene, CDR1 is DFQATT and CDR2 is SNEGSKA (reference sequence). Trimming at V came to 3 bases and at J to 6 bases, leaving 6 bases not matched to a gene. CDR3 length equals 13 residues. The CDR3 nucleotides are TGCAGTGCTAGCTTCCAGGGAGGGGATACGCAGTATTTT. This translates into CSASFQGGDTQYF.

The genes are TRBV7-8 and TRBJ2-1; the D gene is possibly TRBD2 (6 bases). The V gene lost 2 bases and the J gene lost 6 bases, with 11 bases spanning the gap. Germline CDR1 reads SGHVS; CDR2 reads FQNEAQ. The CDR3 is 14 residues long. CDR3 coding DNA: TGTGCCAGCAGCTTATTGGGGGGTCTCAATGAGCAGTTCTTC. Its translation: CASSLLGGLNEQFF.

This clonotype was recorded at least ten times. The chain couples TRBV12-3 or TRBV12-4 to TRBJ1-1; D might be TRBD1 (5 bases). The CDR3 spans 16 residues. Trimming stripped 7 bases from V and 3 bases from J, with 21 bases between. CDR3 nucleotides: TGTGCCAGCACCCGACGATTGGGGGGGGGATACACTGAAGCTTTCTTT. As protein: CASTRRLGGGYTEAFF.

This clonotype was seen ten or more times. The chain couples TRBV5-6 to TRBJ2-2; D is undetermined. Deletions cut 4 bases from V and 2 bases from J, with 12 bases between. This CDR3 has 15 residues. Looked up from germline, CDR1 is SGHDT and CDR2 is YYEEEE. The CDR3 DNA reads TGTGCCAGCAGCGTTGTGGGCATAAACACCGGGGAGCTGTTTTTT. Amino acids: CASSVVGINTGELFF. The full variable domain, with the rest looked up from reference TRBV5-6 and TRBJ2-2, is DAGVTQSPTHLIKTRGQQVTLRCSPKSGHDTVSWYQQALGQGPQFIFQYYEEEERQRGNFPDRFSGHQFPNYSSELNVNALLLGDSALYLCASSVVGINTGELFFGEGSRLTVL.

This chain connects TRBV4-2 to TRBJ2-3, with TRBD2 matching 14 bases. The V and J ends lost 1 base and 4 bases, in that order; junction bases with no gene match: 7. The CDR3 has 18 amino acids. Germline assignment: CDR1 LGHNA and CDR2 YNFKEQ. CDR3 residues: CASSQGLAGGTLPDTQYF. CDR3 sequence (DNA): TGTGCCAGCAGCCAAGGACTAGCGGGGGGGACCCTGCCAGATACGCAGTATTTT.

The chain uses TRBV6-2 or TRBV6-3 and TRBJ2-7; 11 bases map to TRBD2. In germline, CDR1 is MNHEY, CDR2 SVGEGT. The V gene end was trimmed by 6 bases and the J gene end by 0 bases; junction bases not matched to a gene: 4. The CDR3 is 15 residues long. CDR3 region: CASRQGLAVSYEQYF. CDR3 DNA: TGTGCCAGCAGGCAGGGACTAGCGGTCTCCTACGAGCAGTACTTC.

This clonotype has a count of ten or more. The rearrangement uses TRBV18 and TRBJ2-3; a weak D match, TRBD2 (6 bases). With 8 bases removed from V and 0 bases from J, the gap between germline ends came to 15 bases. Germline CDR1 reads KGHSH; CDR2 reads LQKENI. There are 15 residues in the CDR3. The chain's CDR3 is CASTSGVPSTDTQYF. DNA of the CDR3: TGTGCCAGCACCTCGGGGGTACCTAGCACAGATACGCAGTATTTT.

This clonotype was recorded at least ten times. This chain links TRBV3-1 with TRBJ2-1; 12 bases match TRBD2. With V trimmed by 0 bases and J by 6 bases, 3 bases remained unmatched. The CDR3 totals 16 residues. Germline CDR1 is LGHDT and CDR2 is YNNKEL (reference sequence). Written as DNA, the CDR3 is TGTGCCAGCAGCCAAGATCGACTAGCGGGAGCCAATGAGCAGTTCTTC. This codes for CASSQDRLAGANEQFF.

The chain joins TRBV3-1 to TRBJ1-4, with TRBD1 matching over 7 bases. V lost 0 bases, J lost 8 bases, and 6 bases stayed unmatched. The CDR3 has 15 residues. Germline V gene data show CDR1 as LGHDT and CDR2 as YNNKEL (reference sequence). CDR3 in amino acids: CASSQDGTAAEKLFF. The CDR3 DNA follows: TGTGCCAGCAGCCAAGATGGGACAGCCGCCGAAAAACTGTTTTTT.

The sample holds a few counts of this clonotype. J is TRBJ2-5 and V is TRBV5-5; D gene unclear. The CDR3 runs to 14 residues. Per the germline V gene, CDR1 is SGHKS and CDR2 is YYEKEE (reference sequence). V was clipped by 1 base and J by 1 base, with 8 bases between them. CDR3 in DNA: TGTGCCAGCAGCTTGTCCGGGTTCCAAGAGACCCAGTACTTC. Its translation: CASSLSGFQETQYF.

This clonotype occurred many times. The genes are TRBV10-3 and TRBJ1-1; 7 bases are a match to TRBD1. The CDR3 consists of 15 residues. Germline trimming cut 0 bases from V and 5 bases from J; bases unmatched to any gene: 6. Germline CDR1 reads ENHRY; CDR2 reads SYGVKD. The CDR3 protein is CAISESRDSGTEAFF. CDR3 in DNA: TGTGCCATCAGTGAGTCCCGGGACAGCGGGACTGAAGCTTTCTTT.

This clonotype was seen repeatedly, ten times or more. The J gene is TRBJ2-6, the V gene TRBV12-3 or TRBV12-4; tentative D call: TRBD2 (6 bases). CDR3 length: 15 residues. V was cut by 5 bases and J by 4 bases, with 12 bases left in between. Written as DNA, the CDR3 is TGTGCCAGCAGTGGCGGCGGGGCCGGGGCCAACGTCCTGACTTTC. Translating it yields CASSGGGAGANVLTF.

This clonotype was seen repeatedly, ten times or more. The chain employs TRBV6-1 and TRBJ1-5; D gene ambiguous. The V and J ends lost 5 bases and 2 bases respectively, with 10 bases between them. Per the germline V gene, CDR1 is MNHNS and CDR2 is SASEGT. The CDR3 is made up of 14 amino acids. The CDR3 here is CASSPVGRNQPQHF. DNA of the CDR3: TGTGCCAGCAGTCCAGTTGGGCGCAATCAGCCCCAGCATTTT.

There are many counts of this clonotype. The chain has TRBV10-3 and TRBJ1-1; D might be TRBD1 (5 bases). Deletions cut 2 bases from V and 8 bases from J, with 12 bases between. The germline V gene encodes CDR1 ENHRY and CDR2 SYGVKD. The CDR3 has 13 residues. CDR3 in DNA: TGTGCCATCAGTGAGGGGAACCGGGACGAAGCTTTCTTT. Translating gives CAISEGNRDEAFF.

This clonotype was recorded many times. For the CDR3, the DNA is TGCGCCAGCAGCGACTGGACGAACACCGGGGAGCTGTTTTTT. This codes for CASSDWTNTGELFF. This chain connects TRBV5-1 to TRBJ2-2; D unclear. V lost 4 bases to trimming and J lost 0 bases, with 7 bases between them. Germline V gene lookup returns CDR1 SGHRS and CDR2 YFSETQ. CDR3 length: 14 amino acids.

Ten or more counts support this clonotype. This chain links TRBV19 with TRBJ1-2; D gene ambiguous. The CDR3 loop spans 14 amino acids. Per the germline V gene, CDR1 is LNHDA and CDR2 is SQIVND (reference sequence). V was clipped by 4 bases and J by 5 bases, with 14 bases between them. The CDR3 reads CASSTGHSAYGYTF. DNA of the CDR3: TGTGCCAGTAGTACGGGTCACAGCGCTTATGGCTACACCTTC.

This clonotype was observed many times. This chain joins TRBV30 and TRBJ1-1; D might be TRBD1 (5 bases). The V end lost 0 bases, the J end lost 1 base, and 6 bases lay between the germline ends. The CDR3 is 13 residues long. CDR1 and CDR2 (germline): GTSNPN, SVGIG (reference sequence). The CDR3 region has the DNA TGTGCCTGGAGTGTACAGGCGAACACTGAAGCTTTCTTT. It specifies CAWSVQANTEAFF.

This clonotype was detected many times. This chain connects TRBV6-5 to TRBJ2-7; D could derive from TRBD1 or TRBD2 (5 bases each). In germline, CDR1 is MNHEY, CDR2 SVGAGI. V lost 3 bases to trimming and J lost 0 bases, with 12 bases between them. The CDR3 extends over 15 amino acids. Here the CDR3 DNA reads TGTGCCAGCAGTTATCGGGACGGTAGCTCCTACGAGCAGTACTTC. Translating it yields CASSYRDGSSYEQYF.

This clonotype was picked up many times. The chain has TRBV7-9 and TRBJ2-7; D remains ambiguous. Germline V lookup: CDR1 SEHNR, CDR2 FQNEAQ (reference sequence). The length of the CDR3 is 14 residues. V was trimmed by 0 bases and J by 5 bases, leaving 11 bases between them. The DNA of the CDR3 is TGTGCCAGCAGCTTAGCGGTAAGGGTCCACGAGCAGTACTTC. This sequence encodes CASSLAVRVHEQYF. The entire variable domain, with the rest obtained from reference TRBV7-9 and TRBJ2-7, is as follows: DTGVSQNPRHKITKRGQNVTFRCDPISEHNRLYWYRQTLGQGPEFLTYFQNEAQLEKSRLLSDRFSAERPKGSFSTLEIQRTEQGDSAMYLCASSLAVRVHEQYFGPGTRLTVT.